A single sample is the source of the 27 T cell receptor beta chains below, sequenced in a study of T cell responses to AZD1222 COVID-19 vaccine. TCRdb keeps only in-frame clones here, not all; method: immunoSEQ multiplex PCR. The sample comprises about 35,000 clones, more than 75% of which are singletons, and roughly 9.6% rests with the top ten. Sequenced material: peripheral blood, taken 28 days after the second AZD1222 dose. These receptors originate from an adult who received the AZD1222 COVID-19 vaccine.

The V call is TRBV6-5, the J call TRBJ1-2; TRBD1 matches 10 bases. Trimming took 5 bases from V and 0 from J; bases not matched to a gene: 3. Per the germline V gene, CDR1 is MNHEY and CDR2 is SVGAGI. The CDR3 runs to 15 residues. CDR3 sequence reads: CASSPGQGANYGYTF. The CDR3 coding sequence is TGTGCCAGCAGTCCCGGACAGGGGGCTAACTATGGCTACACCTTC.

The genes are TRBV11-3 and TRBJ2-7; 8 bases fit TRBD1. The ends lost 4 bases at V and 0 bases at J; junction bases unmatched: 5. Germline values: CDR1 SGHNT, CDR2 YENEEA. This CDR3 contains 15 residues. The CDR3 nucleotides read TGTGCCAGCAGCTCATCGGACAGGGCCTCCTACGAGCAGTACTTC. Translating it yields CASSSSDRASYEQYF.

This chain joins TRBV19 and TRBJ1-2; TRBD1 aligns across 9 bases. The CDR3 totals 13 residues. Germline CDR1 is LNHDA and CDR2 is SQIVND (reference sequence). Trimming cost V 6 bases and J 11 bases; bases outside gene matches: 10. The CDR3 DNA sequence: TGTGCCAGTAGCCGCTCCAGGGACAGGGATTACACCTTC. Translating it yields CASSRSRDRDYTF.

The chain carries TRBV4-1 and TRBJ1-1, with D perhaps TRBD1 (6 bases). The CDR3 covers 14 residues. The ends were cut back, 3 bases at V and 5 bases at J, with 13 bases in the middle. Per the germline V gene, CDR1 is MGHRA and CDR2 is YSYEKL. CDR3 amino acids: CASSQMQGRTEAFF. The CDR3 DNA reads TGCGCCAGCAGCCAGATGCAGGGGAGGACTGAAGCTTTCTTT.

This chain uses TRBV30 with TRBJ1-5; D is unclear. The CDR3 is 13 residues long. Germline assignment: CDR1 GTSNPN and CDR2 SVGIG (reference sequence). Trimming stripped 1 base from V and 4 bases from J, with 8 bases between. CDR3 region: CAWSDNTNQPQHF. The CDR3, as DNA: TGTGCCTGGAGTGACAACACGAATCAGCCCCAGCATTTT.

In this sample, this clone turned up a few times. The chain links TRBV10-3 to TRBJ2-1; tentatively, D is TRBD1 (5 bases). V lost 5 bases to trimming and J lost 8 bases, with 10 bases between them. CDR3 length: 12 residues. Germline V gives CDR1 ENHRY, CDR2 SYGVKD. The CDR3: CAISIQADEQFF. For the CDR3, the DNA is TGTGCCATCAGTATACAGGCGGATGAGCAGTTCTTC.

The V gene is TRBV18, the J gene TRBJ1-2; D remains unclear. Germline lookup yields CDR1 KGHSH and CDR2 LQKENI. The CDR3 covers 14 residues. Trimming pared 6 bases from V and 1 base from J, leaving 12 bases between. The CDR3 region is CASSPMGHNYGYTF. As DNA, the CDR3 is TGTGCCAGCTCGCCCATGGGTCATAACTATGGCTACACCTTC.

The rearrangement joins TRBV3-1 (or the pseudogene TRBV3-2) to TRBJ1-3; TRBD1 matches 7 bases. This CDR3 has 16 residues. Trimming took 2 bases from V and 4 from J; bases not matched to a gene: 8. CDR1 and CDR2 (germline): LGHDT, YNNKEL (reference sequence). The CDR3: CASSQLRQGPGNTIYF. CDR3 nucleotides: TGTGCCAGCAGCCAACTTCGACAGGGACCAGGAAACACCATATATTTT.

J is TRBJ1-2 and V is TRBV6-1; TRBD1 is a possible D gene (5 bases). The V gene lost 3 bases and the J gene lost 4 bases, with 12 bases spanning the gap. This CDR3 is built from 14 residues. In germline, CDR1 is MNHNS, CDR2 SASEGT. The DNA of the CDR3 is TGTGCCAGCAGTGAGGTTTCGACAGTCTATGGCTACACCTTC. It translates to CASSEVSTVYGYTF.

This chain links TRBV3-1 (or the pseudogene TRBV3-2) with TRBJ2-3, with 7 bases lining up with TRBD2. Losses at the gene ends were 4 bases for V and 3 bases for J; bases not matched to a gene: 1. This CDR3 comprises 13 residues. The germline V gene has CDR1 LGHDT and CDR2 YNNKEL (reference sequence). The CDR3 DNA is TGTGCCAGCAGCCGGACTAGGACAGATACGCAGTATTTT. The encoded protein is CASSRTRTDTQYF.

The gene calls are TRBV20-1 and TRBJ2-3; tentatively, D is TRBD2 (5 bases). This CDR3 spans 11 amino acids. Trimming shortened V by 3 bases and J by 4 bases, and 5 bases separated the two germline ends. Germline lookup yields CDR1 DFQATT and CDR2 SNEGSKA (reference sequence). CDR3 loop: CSASSADTQYF. Written as DNA, the CDR3 is TGCAGTGCTAGTAGCGCAGATACGCAGTATTTT.

CDR3 region: CASSSLKGVAEAFF. The DNA of the CDR3 is TGTGCCAGTAGTAGCCTAAAGGGAGTGGCTGAAGCTTTCTTT. The chain couples TRBV19 to TRBJ1-1; no firm D call. Trimming removed 4 bases at V and 6 bases at J, with 15 bases between. This CDR3 spans 14 amino acids. CDR1 and CDR2 (germline): LNHDA, SQIVND (reference sequence). Full variable domain (remainder filled in from reference TRBV19 and TRBJ1-1): DGGITQSPKYLFRKEGQNVTLSCEQNLNHDAMYWYRQDPGQGLRLIYYSQIVNDFQKGDIAEGYSVSREKKESFPLTVTSAQKNPTAFYLCASSSLKGVAEAFFGQGTRLTVV.

The V and J genes are TRBV27 and TRBJ1-5; no definite D call. Germline values: CDR1 MNHEY, CDR2 SMNVEV (reference sequence). Between the trimmed V and J ends, which lost 2 bases and 3 bases, there was a span of 14 bases. The CDR3 contains 16 residues. The CDR3 DNA follows: TGTGCCAGCAGTTTAAGAGGCGGGATCCCCAATCAGCCCCAGCATTTT. The encoded protein is CASSLRGGIPNQPQHF.

The chain's CDR3 is CASSLGVGGYTF. The CDR3 coding sequence is TGTGCCAGCAGTTTGGGGGTAGGAGGCTACACCTTC. The V gene is TRBV12-3 or TRBV12-4, the J gene TRBJ1-2, with a possible D match to TRBD1 (5 bases). V dropped 3 bases and J dropped 8 bases, with 10 bases sitting between them. This CDR3 has 12 amino acids.

This clone is labeled as medium-sized. The chain links TRBV27 to TRBJ1-2; D is ambiguous. CDR1 MNHEY and CDR2 SMNVEV come from the germline V gene (reference sequence). The CDR3 covers 15 residues. The V gene lost 1 base and the J gene lost 6 bases, with 15 bases spanning the gap. CDR3 coding DNA: TGTGCCAGCAGTTTATGGACGGACGGGCGGGATGGCTACACCTTC. Translating gives CASSLWTDGRDGYTF.

The chain has TRBV11-2 and TRBJ2-7; D possibly corresponds to TRBD1 (5 bases). V lost 8 bases and J lost 1, with 9 bases in between. The CDR3 length is 12 residues. CDR1 and CDR2 from the germline V gene are SGHAT and FQNNGV. This chain's CDR3 is CASGAASYEQYF. In DNA form, the CDR3 reads TGTGCCAGCGGGGCAGCTTCCTACGAGCAGTACTTC.

This sequence joins TRBV6-5 and TRBJ1-4; a weak D match, TRBD1 (5 bases). V dropped 11 bases and J dropped 8 bases, with 21 bases sitting between them. This CDR3 has 14 residues. In germline, CDR1 is MNHEY, CDR2 SVGAGI. The CDR3 sequence: CAGNDGRGEEKLFF. Written as DNA, the CDR3 is TGTGCCGGAAACGATGGAAGGGGCGAGGAAAAACTGTTTTTT.

The CDR3 is CASSSVAVGYEQYF. For the CDR3, the DNA is TGTGCCAGCAGCTCAGTAGCGGTCGGCTACGAGCAGTACTTC. J is TRBJ2-7 and V is TRBV7-8, with a weak D call TRBD2 (6 bases). V shed 4 bases and J shed 3 bases, with 13 bases lying between them. The CDR3 consists of 14 residues. The germline gives CDR1 SGHVS, CDR2 FQNEAQ.

The chain carries TRBV3-1 (or the pseudogene TRBV3-2) and TRBJ2-3; TRBD2 matches at 9 bases. Per the germline V gene, CDR1 is LGHDT and CDR2 is YNNKEL (reference sequence). V dropped 0 bases and J dropped 4; count of bases not matched to a gene: 5. The CDR3 loop spans 16 amino acids. The CDR3 DNA reads TGTGCCAGCAGCCAAGAGTCGACTAGCGGCGCAGATACGCAGTATTTT. Its translation: CASSQESTSGADTQYF.

The V and J genes are TRBV6-4 and TRBJ2-5, with D possibly called TRBD1 or TRBD2 (5 bases each). Trimming took off 4 bases at V and 4 bases at J, with 22 bases between the two ends. This CDR3 spans 17 amino acids. Germline values: CDR1 MRHNA, CDR2 SNTAGT. The CDR3 sequence is CASSASTRDHGRETQYF. The CDR3 DNA reads TGTGCCAGCAGTGCCTCAACACGGGACCACGGAAGAGAGACCCAGTACTTC.

V usage is TRBV15 and J usage is TRBJ2-1, with D tentatively TRBD1 (6 bases). Trimming took off 4 bases at V and 7 bases at J, with 14 bases between the two ends. The germline V gene has CDR1 LNHNV and CDR2 YYDKDF (reference sequence). This CDR3 is 14 amino acids long. CDR3 sequence reads: CATSNRAKSNEQFF. In DNA, the CDR3 is TGTGCCACCAGCAACAGGGCAAAATCGAATGAGCAGTTCTTC.

The V and J genes are TRBV2 and TRBJ1-2; unclear D gene. The CDR3 length is 13 residues. Germline V gene sequence: CDR1 SNHLY, CDR2 FYNNEI. With 6 bases removed from V and 3 bases from J, the gap between germline ends came to 11 bases. CDR3: CASSPSRDYGYTF. As DNA, the CDR3 is TGTGCCAGCAGCCCCTCACGGGACTATGGCTACACCTTC.

The J gene is TRBJ2-7, the V gene TRBV27, with 7 nucleotides matching TRBD1. There are 13 residues in the CDR3. The V segment lost 5 bases and the J segment 3 bases; nucleotides outside the gene matches: 4. Germline V gives CDR1 MNHEY, CDR2 SMNVEV (reference sequence). The CDR3 DNA is TGTGCCAGCAGTACTCAGGGGGACTACGAGCAGTACTTC. Its translation: CASSTQGDYEQYF.

The chain carries TRBV14 and TRBJ2-7; D gene ambiguous. Germline CDR1 is SGHDN and CDR2 is FVKESK. This CDR3 contains 15 residues. The V gene lost 0 bases and the J gene lost 2 bases, with 11 bases spanning the gap. The CDR3 DNA reads TGTGCCAGCAGCCAAGAAGGGCGCTGGGCCTACGAGCAGTACTTC. Protein sequence: CASSQEGRWAYEQYF.

The chain uses TRBV29-1 and TRBJ2-7; 9 positions match TRBD1. Germline V CDR1 and CDR2: SQVTM, ANQGSEA. The CDR3 is 12 residues long. Unmatched junction bases numbered 3, after V lost 7 bases and J lost 2 bases. The CDR3 bases are TGCAGCGCCGGGACAGGGACCTACGAGCAGTACTTC. Translation gives CSAGTGTYEQYF.

CDR3 nucleotides: TGTGCCAGCAGCCCCCCCCGAGGTCATAGCACAGATACGCAGTATTTT. Amino acid sequence: CASSPPRGHSTDTQYF. The chain joins TRBV7-2 to TRBJ2-3, with D uncertain. The CDR3 length is 16 residues. V gave up 5 bases and J gave up 0 bases, with 15 bases separating them. Germline assignment: CDR1 SGHTA and CDR2 FQGNSA.

This clone was counted once. The chain joins TRBV3-1 (or the pseudogene TRBV3-2) to TRBJ1-2, with 7 bases lining up with TRBD1. This CDR3 is 14 amino acids long. V was pared by 4 bases and J by 5 bases, with 7 bases of the junction left unmatched. From germline, CDR1 is LGHDT and CDR2 YNNKEL (reference sequence). The CDR3 loop is CASSPWDSLYGYTF. The CDR3 DNA reads TGTGCCAGCAGCCCCTGGGACAGCTTGTATGGCTACACCTTC.